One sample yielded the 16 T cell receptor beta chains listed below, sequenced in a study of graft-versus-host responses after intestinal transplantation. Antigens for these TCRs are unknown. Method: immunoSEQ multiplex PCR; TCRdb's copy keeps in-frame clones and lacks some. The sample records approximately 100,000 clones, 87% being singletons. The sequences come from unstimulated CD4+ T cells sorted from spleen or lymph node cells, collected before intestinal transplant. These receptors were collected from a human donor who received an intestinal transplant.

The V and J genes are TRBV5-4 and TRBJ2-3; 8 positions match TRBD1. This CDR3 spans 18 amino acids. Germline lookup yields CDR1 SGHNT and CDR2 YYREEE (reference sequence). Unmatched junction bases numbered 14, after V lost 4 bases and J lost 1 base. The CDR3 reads CASSGGRPTGVGTDTQYF. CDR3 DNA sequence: TGTGCCAGCAGCGGAGGGAGGCCGACAGGGGTCGGCACAGATACGCAGTATTTT.

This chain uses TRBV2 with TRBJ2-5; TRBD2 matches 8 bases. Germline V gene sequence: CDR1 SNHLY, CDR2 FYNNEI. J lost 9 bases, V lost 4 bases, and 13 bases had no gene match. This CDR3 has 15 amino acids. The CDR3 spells CASSGYPAGGGPQYF. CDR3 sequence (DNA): TGTGCCAGCAGTGGGTACCCGGCGGGGGGCGGACCCCAGTACTTC. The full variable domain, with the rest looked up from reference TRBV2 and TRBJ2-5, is EPEVTQTPSHQVTQMGQEVILRCVPISNHLYFYWYRQILGQKVEFLVSFYNNEISEKSEIFDDQFSVERPDGSNFTLKIRSTKLEDSAMYFCASSGYPAGGGPQYFGPGTRLLVL.

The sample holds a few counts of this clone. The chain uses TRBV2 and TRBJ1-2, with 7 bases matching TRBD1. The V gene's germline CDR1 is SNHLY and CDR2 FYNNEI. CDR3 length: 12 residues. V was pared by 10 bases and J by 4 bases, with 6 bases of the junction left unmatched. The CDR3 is CATHRGIYGYTF. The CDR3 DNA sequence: TGTGCCACCCACAGGGGCATCTATGGCTACACCTTC.

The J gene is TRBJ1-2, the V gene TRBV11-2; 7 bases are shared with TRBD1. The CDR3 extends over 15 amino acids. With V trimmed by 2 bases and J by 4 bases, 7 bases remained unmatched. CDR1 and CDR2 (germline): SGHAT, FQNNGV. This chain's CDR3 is CASSLQQGIGYGYTF. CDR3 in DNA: TGTGCCAGCAGCTTACAACAGGGGATCGGCTATGGCTACACCTTC.

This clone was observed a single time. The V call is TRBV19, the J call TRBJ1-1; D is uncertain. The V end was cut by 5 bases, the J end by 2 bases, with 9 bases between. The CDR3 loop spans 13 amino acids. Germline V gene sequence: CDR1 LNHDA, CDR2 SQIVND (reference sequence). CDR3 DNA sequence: TGTGCCAGTAGTGCTTCAGCAAACACTGAAGCTTTCTTT. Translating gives CASSASANTEAFF.

The CDR3 DNA is TGTGCCAGCAGTGAAGGGGGTCACCTGAACACTGAAGCTTTCTTT. Its protein product is CASSEGGHLNTEAFF. The chain is built from TRBV2 and TRBJ1-1; D remains ambiguous. The CDR3 totals 15 residues. V gave up 1 base and J gave up 0 bases, with 9 bases separating them. Germline CDR1 and CDR2: SNHLY and FYNNEI.

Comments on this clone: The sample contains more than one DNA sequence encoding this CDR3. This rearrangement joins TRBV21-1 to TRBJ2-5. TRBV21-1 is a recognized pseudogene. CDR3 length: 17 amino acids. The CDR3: CASSKALNRRVEETQYF. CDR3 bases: TGTGCCAGCAGCAAAGCGCTGAACAGGCGGGTCGAAGAGACCCAGTACTTC.

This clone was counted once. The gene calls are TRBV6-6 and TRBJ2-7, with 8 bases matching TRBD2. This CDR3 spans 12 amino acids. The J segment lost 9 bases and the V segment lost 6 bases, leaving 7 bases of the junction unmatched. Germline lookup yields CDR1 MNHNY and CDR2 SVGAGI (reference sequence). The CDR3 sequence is CASSYGLAWQYF. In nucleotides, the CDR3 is TGTGCCAGCAGCTATGGACTAGCCTGGCAGTACTTC.

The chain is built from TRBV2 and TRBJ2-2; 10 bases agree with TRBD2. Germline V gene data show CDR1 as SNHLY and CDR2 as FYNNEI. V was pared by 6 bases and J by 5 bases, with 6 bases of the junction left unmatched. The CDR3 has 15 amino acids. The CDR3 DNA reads TGTGCCAGCAGAGTAGCGGGGGGAAGGACCGGGGAGCTGTTTTTT. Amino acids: CASRVAGGRTGELFF.

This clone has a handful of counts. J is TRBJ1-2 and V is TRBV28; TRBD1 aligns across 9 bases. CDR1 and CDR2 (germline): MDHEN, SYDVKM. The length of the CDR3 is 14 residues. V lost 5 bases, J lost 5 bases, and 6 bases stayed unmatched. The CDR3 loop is CASSLRQGGYGYTF. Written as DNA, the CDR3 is TGTGCCAGCAGTCTGCGACAGGGGGGGTATGGCTACACCTTC.

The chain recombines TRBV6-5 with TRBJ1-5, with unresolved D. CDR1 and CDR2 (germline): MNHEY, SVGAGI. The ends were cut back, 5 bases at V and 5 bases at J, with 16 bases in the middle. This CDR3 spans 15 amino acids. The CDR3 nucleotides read TGTGCCAGCAGTGCAAACCGGGCCACCCATCAGCCCCAGCATTTT. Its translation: CASSANRATHQPQHF.

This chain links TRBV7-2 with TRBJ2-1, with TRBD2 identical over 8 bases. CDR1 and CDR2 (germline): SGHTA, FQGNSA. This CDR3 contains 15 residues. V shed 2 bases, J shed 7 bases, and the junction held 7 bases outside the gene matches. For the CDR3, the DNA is TGTGCCAGCAGCTTACACGCGGGGGGCGTAAATGAGCAGTTCTTC. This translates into CASSLHAGGVNEQFF.

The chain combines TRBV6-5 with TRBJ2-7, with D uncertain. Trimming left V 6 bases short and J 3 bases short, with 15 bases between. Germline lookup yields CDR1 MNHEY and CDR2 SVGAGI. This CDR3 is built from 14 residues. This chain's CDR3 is CASRLSRSGYEQYF. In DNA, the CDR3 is TGTGCCAGCAGGTTGAGTCGATCCGGCTACGAGCAGTACTTC.

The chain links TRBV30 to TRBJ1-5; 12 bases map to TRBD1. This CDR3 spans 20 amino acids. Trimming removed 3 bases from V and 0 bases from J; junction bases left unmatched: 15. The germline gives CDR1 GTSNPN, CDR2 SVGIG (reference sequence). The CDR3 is CAWRKNAGTGGLYSNQPQHF. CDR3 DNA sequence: TGTGCCTGGAGGAAAAACGCCGGGACAGGGGGCTTGTATAGCAATCAGCCCCAGCATTTT.

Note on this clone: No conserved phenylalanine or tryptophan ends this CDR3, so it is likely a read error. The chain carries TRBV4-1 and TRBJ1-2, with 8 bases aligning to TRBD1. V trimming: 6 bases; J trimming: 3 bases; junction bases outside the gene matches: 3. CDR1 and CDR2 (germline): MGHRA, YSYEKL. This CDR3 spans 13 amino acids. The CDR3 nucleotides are TGCGCCAGCAGTCTGGACAGGGACTATGGCTACACCCTC. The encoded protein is CASSLDRDYGYTL.

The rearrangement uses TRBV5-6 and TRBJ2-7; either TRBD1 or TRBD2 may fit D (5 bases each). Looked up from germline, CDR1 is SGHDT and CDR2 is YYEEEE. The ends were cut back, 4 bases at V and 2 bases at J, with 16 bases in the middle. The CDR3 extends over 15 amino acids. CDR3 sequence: CASSPVGGSTYEQYF. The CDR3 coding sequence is TGTGCCAGCAGCCCGGTTGGGGGTTCCACCTACGAGCAGTACTTC.